Below are 8 T cell receptor beta chains sequenced from a single sample in a study of beta chain features in type 1 diabetes. The antigens of these receptors remain unknown. Broader study findings: Moderate yet significant TCRB CDR3 shortening was seen in Type 1 diabetes patients in all four CD4+ subsets.

The investigators reverse transcribed all of the isolated RNA, so they sequenced expressed TCRB transcripts. Clones were sequenced by immunoSEQ multiplex PCR, and TCRdb holds only the in-frame ones, with some missing. The sample contains approximately 140,000 clones, around 8.8% of which appear only once. Sequencing was done on a sample of central memory CD4+ T cells from blood. These receptors all come from a man aged 25 to 40 with type 1 diabetes.

This clone was seen only a few times. This chain connects TRBV19 to TRBJ2-7; 9 bases agree with TRBD1. V dropped 6 bases and J dropped 3; count of bases not matched to a gene: 3. Germline CDR1 is LNHDA and CDR2 is SQIVND (reference sequence). The CDR3 has 13 amino acids. CDR3 in DNA: TGTGCCAGTAGCCGGGGACAGGGCTACGAGCAGTACTTC. This codes for CASSRGQGYEQYF. The whole variable domain, remainder taken from reference TRBV19 and TRBJ2-7, is DGGITQSPKYLFRKEGQNVTLSCEQNLNHDAMYWYRQDPGQGLRLIYYSQIVNDFQKGDIAEGYSVSREKKESFPLTVTSAQKNPTAFYLCASSRGQGYEQYFGPGTRLTVT.

The rearrangement uses TRBV4-1 and TRBJ2-6; 12 bases fit TRBD2. V shed 0 bases and J 4 bases; nucleotides not matched to a gene: 7. Germline V gives CDR1 MGHRA, CDR2 YSYEKL. There are 19 residues in the CDR3. As DNA, the CDR3 is TGCGCCAGCAGCCAAGATCCTAGCGGGGGGGCGGTGGGGGCCAACGTCCTGACTTTC. Its translation is CASSQDPSGGAVGANVLTF.

The rearrangement joins TRBV28 to TRBJ1-1, with 9 bases that match TRBD1. Germline loops: CDR1 MDHEN, CDR2 SYDVKM. V was clipped by 5 bases and J by 1 base; unmatched bases: 8. This CDR3 contains 16 residues. The CDR3 DNA is TGTGCCAGCAGTACCCCCGGACAGGGGCGGAACACTGAAGCTTTCTTT. Amino acids: CASSTPGQGRNTEAFF.

The chain combines TRBV28 with TRBJ1-5, with 7 bases matching TRBD1. The trim removed 3 bases at V and 9 bases at J, leaving 8 bases unmatched. The CDR3 is 14 amino acids. Germline V gives CDR1 MDHEN, CDR2 SYDVKM. The CDR3, as DNA: TGTGCCAGCAGTTTTTTGGGGACAGCGATGCCCCAGCATTTT. Amino acid sequence: CASSFLGTAMPQHF.

This clone occurred a few times. V gene TRBV11-2 combines with J gene TRBJ1-5, with 9 bases identical to TRBD1. Per germline, CDR1 SGHAT and CDR2 FQNNGV. The CDR3 is made up of 13 amino acids. Trimming cost V 10 bases and J 5 bases; bases outside gene matches: 6. The CDR3: CATPGQGYQPQHF. CDR3 DNA sequence: TGTGCCACCCCAGGACAGGGGTATCAGCCCCAGCATTTT.

There are a few counts of this clone. The CDR3 sequence is CASSPGTANEKLFF. CDR3 coding DNA: TGTGCCAGCTCACCCGGGACAGCGAATGAAAAACTGTTTTTT. This rearrangement joins TRBV18 to TRBJ1-4, with 7 bases fitting TRBD1. The germline V gene encodes CDR1 KGHSH and CDR2 LQKENI. Trimming at V came to 3 bases and at J to 5 bases, leaving 3 bases not matched to a gene. This CDR3 has 14 amino acids. Supplemented by reference TRBV18 and TRBJ1-4, the full variable domain reads NAGVMQNPRHLVRRRGQEARLRCSPMKGHSHVYWYRQLPEEGLKFMVYLQKENIIDESGMPKERFSAEFPKEGPSILRIQQVVRGDSAAYFCASSPGTANEKLFFGSGTQLSVL.

The V call is TRBV2, the J call TRBJ1-2; no reliable D call. CDR3 length: 14 amino acids. The ends were cut back, 6 bases at V and 4 bases at J, with 15 bases in the middle. In germline, CDR1 is SNHLY, CDR2 FYNNEI. The CDR3 protein is CASRGDTIAYGYTF. The CDR3 nucleotides read TGTGCCAGCAGAGGCGACACCATCGCCTATGGCTACACCTTC.

V and J are TRBV5-8 and TRBJ1-4; the match to TRBD1 covers 8 bases. After removal of 1 base from V and 8 bases from J, the junction contained 4 bases not matched to a gene. Per germline, CDR1 SGHTS and CDR2 YDEGEE. The CDR3 is made up of 14 amino acids. The chain's CDR3 is CASSLTGGPEKLFF. DNA of the CDR3: TGTGCCAGCAGCTTGACAGGGGGGCCCGAAAAACTGTTTTTT.